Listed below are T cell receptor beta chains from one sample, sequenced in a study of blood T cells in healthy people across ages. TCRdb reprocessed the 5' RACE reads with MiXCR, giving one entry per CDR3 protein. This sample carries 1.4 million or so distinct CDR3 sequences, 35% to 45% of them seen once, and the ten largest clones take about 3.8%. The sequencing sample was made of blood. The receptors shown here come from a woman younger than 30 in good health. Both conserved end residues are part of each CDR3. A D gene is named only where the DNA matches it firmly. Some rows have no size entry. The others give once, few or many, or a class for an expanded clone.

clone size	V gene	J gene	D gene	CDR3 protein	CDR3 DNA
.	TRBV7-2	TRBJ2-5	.	CASSLVGTPLLGETQYF	TGTGCCAGCAGCTTAGTAGGGACTCCTCTTTTGGGAGAGACCCAGTACTTC
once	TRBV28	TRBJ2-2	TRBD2	CASRWPGTSGFSDTGELFF	TGTGCCAGCAGATGGCCCGGGACTAGCGGGTTTTCGGACACCGGGGAGCTGTTTTTT
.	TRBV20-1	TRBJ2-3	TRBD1	CSAKGQVGTDTQYF	TGCAGTGCCAAGGGACAGGTCGGCACAGATACGCAGTATTTT
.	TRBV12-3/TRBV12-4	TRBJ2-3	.	CASTRMEGLAQYF	TGTGCCAGCACCCGAATGGAGGGGCTTGCGCAGTATTTT
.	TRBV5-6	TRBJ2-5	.	CASSRMVVQETQYF	TGTGCCAGCAGCCGGATGGTGGTTCAAGAGACCCAGTACTTC
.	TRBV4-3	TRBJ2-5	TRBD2	CASSQASGGPIYNEQYF	TGCGCCAGCAGCCAAGCTAGCGGGGGGCCTATCTACAATGAGCAGTACTTC
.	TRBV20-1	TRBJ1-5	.	CSARGGTDNQPQHF	TGCAGTGCTAGAGGCGGAACGGACAATCAGCCCCAGCATTTT
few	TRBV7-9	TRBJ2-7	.	CASSSTLGVSREQYF	TGTGCCAGCAGCTCAACCCTCGGGGTTTCACGCGAGCAGTACTTC
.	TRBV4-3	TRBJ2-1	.	CASSQGASHEQFF	TGCGCCAGCAGCCAAGGAGCGAGTCATGAGCAGTTCTTC
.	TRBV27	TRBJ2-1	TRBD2	CASSPGLAGVYEQFF	TGTGCCAGCAGTCCCGGACTAGCGGGAGTATATGAGCAGTTCTTC